The rows below give T cell receptor beta chains drawn from one sample of a study of blood T cell repertoires in COVID-19. Sequencing used immunoSEQ multiplex PCR; TCRdb keeps in-frame clones, though not all of them. Here the sample spans roughly 200,000 clones, about 85% being singletons. Material: peripheral blood. These receptors were taken from a middle-aged woman with COVID-19, enrolled during active disease. Both conserved end residues are part of each CDR3.

j_gene | len | v_gene | CDR3aa
TRBJ1-5 | 16 | TRBV19 | CASSIGSYGERQPQHF
TRBJ2-5 | 13 | TRBV19 | CASTSGAQETQYF
TRBJ2-2 | 15 | TRBV30 | CAWRDGQGAVGELFF
TRBJ1-1 | 15 | TRBV6-5 | CASTVVGQMNTEAFF
TRBJ1-2 | 13 | TRBV2 | CASSGTGNYGYTF
TRBJ1-2 | 15 | TRBV5-6 | CASSLGWTANYGYTF
TRBJ1-5 | 15 | TRBV3-1/TRBV3-2 | CASSRGQGSNQPQHF
TRBJ2-1 | 16 | TRBV4-2 | CASSQDRRGSYNEQFF
TRBJ2-3 | 13 | TRBV2 | CASSVLREDTQYF
TRBJ1-3 | 15 | TRBV27 | CASSPRRGNVDTIYF
TRBJ2-2 | 15 | TRBV29-1 | CSVGGQGASGGELFF
TRBJ1-2 | 11 | TRBV25-1 | CASSWDFGYTF
TRBJ1-4 | 15 | TRBV18 | CASSPRGSTNEKLFF
TRBJ1-3 | 16 | TRBV14 | CASSRGQGIGGNTIYF
TRBJ2-7 | 15 | TRBV9 | CASSVDILTSYEQYF
TRBJ2-7 | 13 | TRBV27 | CASSSGQGYEQYF
TRBJ2-2 | 14 | TRBV19 | CASNPAGVAGELFF
TRBJ2-5 | 15 | TRBV5-3 | CARSLRGLHQETQYF
TRBJ2-4 | 13 | TRBV7-2 | CASSEREYGIQYF
TRBJ1-1 | 14 | TRBV5-1 | CASSSLSGNTEAFF
TRBJ1-5 | 14 | TRBV6-1 | CASSEGGASPPQHF
TRBJ2-7 | 13 | TRBV12-3/TRBV12-4 | CASSSRNPHEQYF
TRBJ2-7 | 15 | TRBV6-5 | CASRPPGRGPNEQYF
TRBJ1-5 | 15 | TRBV15 | CATSRDRGLRQPQHF
TRBJ2-7 | 15 | TRBV6-5 | CASSPVGAGTYEQYF
TRBJ1-1 | 14 | TRBV18 | CASSPTGGNTEAFF
TRBJ2-7 | 14 | TRBV7-9 | CASSYRTASYEQYF
TRBJ2-6 | 16 | TRBV10-3 | CAISMGYLSGANVLTF
TRBJ2-1 | 12 | TRBV11-1 | CASSSYKNEQFF
TRBJ1-1 | 14 | TRBV7-8 | CASSLGTANTEAFF
TRBJ1-3 | 16 | TRBV5-1 | CASSLTSGSAGNTIYF
TRBJ1-2 | 15 | TRBV18 | CASSPEGRLNYGYTF
TRBJ2-2 | 14 | TRBV10-3 | CAIRGQGATGELFF
TRBJ2-5 | 15 | TRBV3-1/TRBV3-2 | CASSQEVAGEETQYF
TRBJ2-7 | 16 | TRBV1 | CTSSKRGSGRKHEQYF
TRBJ2-5 | 13 | TRBV7-3 | CASSPIGGETQYF
TRBJ2-7 | 17 | TRBV5-1 | CASSLRLGAGGASEQYF
TRBJ1-2 | 14 | TRBV27 | CASSLRVREGGYTF
TRBJ1-5 | 18 | TRBV6-1 | CASSDKEGGWGGRQPQHF
TRBJ1-1 | 14 | TRBV5-1 | CASSSGQENTEAFF
TRBJ2-7 | 14 | TRBV27 | CASSPGTGFAEQYF
TRBJ2-5 | 17 | TRBV18 | CASSPPGLAGDRETQYF
TRBJ1-1 | 17 | TRBV9 | CASSVTPGGVLNTEAFF
TRBJ1-2 | 14 | TRBV6-2/TRBV6-3 | CASSSPQDRVGYTF
TRBJ1-1 | 13 | TRBV30 | CAYVGQGGTEAFF
TRBJ2-3 | 18 | TRBV5-1 | CASSHGTSGWGHTDTQYF
TRBJ1-2 | 13 | TRBV2 | CASSRDREYGYTF
TRBJ1-5 | 16 | TRBV27 | CASSLSGTGDNQPQHF
TRBJ2-5 | 14 | TRBV7-9 | CASSPGREQETQYF
TRBJ1-1 | 10 | TRBV29-1 | CSVQGWGAFF
TRBJ1-3 | 15 | TRBV6-5 | CATRGQGSIGNTIYF
TRBJ1-2 | 15 | TRBV5-1 | CASSLTEGQYYGYTF
TRBJ1-5 | 12 | TRBV7-9 | CASSLDYQPQHF
TRBJ1-1 | 16 | TRBV23-1 | CASSLIPFTMNTEAFF
TRBJ2-3 | 13 | TRBV19 | CASRTGGTDTQYF
TRBJ1-1 | 15 | TRBV6-2/TRBV6-3 | CASSQGQGGGTEAFF
TRBJ2-1 | 16 | TRBV9 | CASSPQRTSGSHEQFF